Listed below are T cell receptor beta chains from one sample, sequenced in a study of blood T cell repertoires in COVID-19. The assay was immunoSEQ multiplex PCR, and TCRdb's table has in-frame clones only and misses some. The sample records under 200,000 clones, 70% to 90% being singletons. The specimen sequenced was peripheral blood. The source is a woman aged 45-65 years with COVID-19, enrolled during active disease. The CDR3 runs from the conserved cysteine through the conserved F or W. D genes are given only for firm matches. Clone size is stated in some rows and not others, as once, few, many or a class when expanded.

len	abundance	d_gene	j_gene	v_gene	CDR3aa	CDR3nt
17	-	TRBD2	TRBJ2-3	TRBV4-3	CASSQETSGGSSDTQYF	TGCGCCAGCAGCCAGGAAACTAGCGGGGGGTCTTCAGATACGCAGTATTTT
13	-	-	TRBJ2-7	TRBV27	CASSFGGLGEQYF	TGTGCCAGCAGTTTCGGGGGTCTCGGCGAGCAGTACTTC
12	-	-	TRBJ1-6	TRBV12-3/TRBV12-4	CASSLENSPLHF	TGTGCCAGCAGTTTGGAGAATTCACCCCTCCACTTT
13	once	-	TRBJ1-1	TRBV19	CASSTGGGTEAFF	TGTGCCAGTAGTACGGGGGGCGGAACTGAAGCTTTCTTT
13	-	-	TRBJ2-3	TRBV27	CASSSPLTDTQYF	TGTGCCAGCAGTTCCCCCCTCACAGATACGCAGTATTTT
16	-	-	TRBJ1-2	TRBV7-9	CASSLALIGGDYGYTF	TGTGCCAGCAGCTTAGCTTTAATAGGGGGAGACTATGGCTACACCTTC
15	-	TRBD1	TRBJ1-2	TRBV6-5	CASRRTGVANYGYTF	TGTGCCAGCAGACGAACAGGGGTGGCTAACTATGGCTACACCTTC
12	few	-	TRBJ1-2	TRBV12-3/TRBV12-4	CASSPGVRGYTF	TGTGCCAGCAGTCCAGGGGTGCGGGGCTACACCTTC
12	once	-	TRBJ2-5	TRBV30	CAWSSGLGSQYF	TGTGCCTGGAGTTCTGGTCTCGGGTCCCAGTACTTC
17	-	TRBD1	TRBJ1-4	TRBV6-6	CASSQDGTGGRGEKLFF	TGTGCCAGCAGTCAGGACGGGACAGGGGGCCGAGGAGAAAAACTGTTTTTT
11	-	-	TRBJ2-3	TRBV3-1/TRBV3-2	CASTNRDTQYF	TGTGCCAGCACGAACAGGGATACGCAGTATTTT
15	-	-	TRBJ2-1	TRBV3-1/TRBV3-2	CASSQDGGNYNEQFF	TGTGCCAGCAGCCAAGATGGGGGGAACTACAATGAGCAGTTCTTC
13	once	TRBD1	TRBJ1-1	TRBV6-5	CASNRGRVPEAFF	TGTGCCAGCAACAGGGGGCGCGTACCTGAAGCTTTCTTT
14	-	-	TRBJ1-1	TRBV13	CASRAGTMNTEAFF	TGTGCCAGCAGGGCCGGGACAATGAACACTGAAGCTTTCTTT
17	few	-	TRBJ2-7	TRBV24-1	CATSDLWGGAGLEEQYF	TGTGCCACCAGTGATTTGTGGGGGGGGGCAGGGCTCGAAGAGCAGTACTTC
14	-	-	TRBJ1-2	TRBV7-2	CASTPGYSNYGYTF	TGTGCCAGCACCCCTGGCTACAGTAACTATGGCTACACCTTC
14	-	TRBD1	TRBJ2-3	TRBV4-1	CASSYGQGTDTQYF	TGCGCCAGCAGCTATGGACAGGGCACAGATACGCAGTATTTT
15	-	TRBD1	TRBJ1-1	TRBV18	CASSPPWDRGTEAFF	TGTGCCAGCTCGCCACCGTGGGACAGGGGGACTGAAGCTTTCTTT
15	-	TRBD2	TRBJ2-5	TRBV7-3	CASSQLAGAQETQYF	TGTGCCAGCAGCCAGTTAGCGGGGGCCCAAGAGACCCAGTACTTC
14	-	TRBD1	TRBJ1-2	TRBV5-6	CASSLDRGLSGYTF	TGTGCCAGCAGCTTGGACAGGGGGCTCAGTGGCTACACCTTC
16	-	-	TRBJ1-1	TRBV5-5	CASSLGQMGPFTEAFF	TGTGCCAGCAGCTTAGGACAGATGGGTCCTTTCACTGAAGCTTTCTTT
15	-	TRBD2	TRBJ2-7	TRBV18	CASSPGSGKDYEQYF	TGTGCCAGCTCACCAGGTAGCGGGAAGGACTACGAGCAGTACTTC
13	-	-	TRBJ2-5	TRBV6-5	CASSLGGKETQYF	TGTGCCAGCAGTTTAGGCGGTAAAGAGACCCAGTACTTC
17	-	TRBD1	TRBJ1-1	TRBV19	CASSIKGTGGINTEAFF	TGTGCCAGTAGTATTAAAGGGACAGGGGGTATTAACACTGAAGCTTTCTTT
16	-	-	TRBJ1-1	TRBV30	CAWSVRGREMNTEAFF	TGTGCCTGGAGTGTACGAGGGAGGGAAATGAACACTGAAGCTTTCTTT
17	-	TRBD1	TRBJ1-6	TRBV7-2	CASSPGQGSSYNSPLHF	TGTGCCAGCAGCCCCGGACAGGGGAGTTCCTATAATTCACCCCTCCACTTT
14	-	TRBD2	TRBJ2-3	TRBV6-5	CASRIAGGPDTQYF	TGTGCCAGCAGAATAGCGGGGGGCCCAGATACGCAGTATTTT
14	-	-	TRBJ1-2	TRBV28	CASTLSRGLGGYTF	TGTGCCAGCACCCTCAGCAGGGGCCTGGGGGGCTACACCTTC
17	once	-	TRBJ1-6	TRBV27	CASSTIRGGVYNSPLHF	TGTGCCAGCAGTACAATCCGGGGGGGGGTTTATAATTCACCCCTCCACTTT
16	-	TRBD2	TRBJ2-3	TRBV6-5	CASSYSDSGVVDTQYF	TGTGCCAGCAGTTACTCGGATAGCGGGGTGGTAGATACGCAGTATTTT
18	once	TRBD2	TRBJ2-5	TRBV14	CASSQESRTSWREETQYF	TGTGCCAGCAGCCAAGAATCGAGGACTAGCTGGCGTGAGGAGACCCAGTACTTC
13	-	TRBD1	TRBJ1-1	TRBV6-5	CASDTQGATEAFF	TGTGCCAGCGACACTCAGGGGGCTACTGAAGCTTTCTTT
13	-	-	TRBJ1-1	TRBV19	CASSIDSLTEAFF	TGTGCCAGTAGTATTGACAGCTTAACTGAAGCTTTCTTT
17	-	TRBD1	TRBJ2-1	TRBV4-1	CASSLNPGTGAFNEQFF	TGCGCCAGCAGCCTTAACCCCGGGACAGGGGCCTTCAATGAGCAGTTCTTC
15	-	-	TRBJ1-2	TRBV19	CASREKGDGVYGYTF	TGTGCCAGTAGAGAAAAGGGGGACGGCGTTTATGGCTACACCTTC
14	-	-	TRBJ1-6	TRBV19	CASSEGTYNSPLHF	TGTGCCAGTTCGGAGGGAACCTATAATTCACCCCTCCACTTT
15	-	TRBD1	TRBJ2-3	TRBV19	CASSWDRGREDTQYF	TGTGCCAGTAGTTGGGACAGGGGGCGCGAGGATACGCAGTATTTT
18	-	TRBD2	TRBJ2-7	TRBV27	CASRPPPKGLAGLPEQYF	TGTGCCAGCAGACCCCCTCCCAAAGGACTAGCGGGTCTCCCCGAGCAGTACTTC
16	-	TRBD1	TRBJ2-7	TRBV4-1	CASSPTFGQGLYEQYF	TGCGCCAGCAGCCCGACCTTTGGACAGGGTCTGTACGAGCAGTACTTC
15	-	TRBD1	TRBJ2-2	TRBV7-7	CASSSGQGAVGELFF	TGTGCTAGCAGCTCGGGACAGGGGGCGGTCGGGGAGCTGTTTTTT
12	once	TRBD1	TRBJ1-1	TRBV19	CASSTRGLEAFF	TGTGCCAGTAGTACAAGGGGGCTTGAAGCTTTCTTT
14	once	-	TRBJ1-5	TRBV19	CASSSQGNNQPQHF	TGTGCCAGTAGTAGTCAGGGGAACAATCAGCCCCAGCATTTT
15	-	TRBD2	TRBJ2-3	TRBV14	CASSQTSGGADTQYF	TGTGCCAGCAGCCAAACTAGCGGGGGAGCAGATACGCAGTATTTT
15	-	TRBD2	TRBJ2-7	TRBV5-1	CASSFGLAGSYEQYF	TGCGCCAGCAGCTTTGGACTAGCGGGCTCCTACGAGCAGTACTTC
14	-	TRBD2	TRBJ2-1	TRBV7-2	CATLPLTSASGKFF	TGTGCCACCCTTCCCTTAACTAGCGCCTCTGGGAAGTTCTTC
14	-	TRBD1	TRBJ1-2	TRBV7-9	CASSLGQGTYGYTF	TGTGCCAGCAGCTTGGGACAGGGGACATATGGCTACACCTTC
15	-	TRBD1	TRBJ2-7	TRBV5-1	CASSLEGAGGNEQYF	TGCGCCAGCAGCTTGGAGGGGGCAGGCGGTAACGAGCAGTACTTC
17	-	TRBD1	TRBJ2-1	TRBV10-3	CAISEHLTGAGSSEQFF	TGTGCCATCAGTGAACATTTGACAGGGGCTGGATCCAGTGAGCAGTTCTTC
14	-	TRBD1	TRBJ1-2	TRBV6-5	CASSYLQGDYGYTF	TGTGCCAGCAGTTACCTCCAGGGGGACTATGGCTACACCTTC
14	-	TRBD2	TRBJ2-7	TRBV6-5	CASSYGGVAYEQYF	TGTGCCAGCAGTTACGGGGGGGTCGCCTACGAGCAGTACTTC
15	-	-	TRBJ2-3	TRBV30	CACIALRGSTDTQYF	TGTGCCTGCATTGCGCTCAGGGGTAGCACAGATACGCAGTATTTT
17	-	-	TRBJ2-7	TRBV12-1	CASSTLVSWGGSYEQYF	TGTGCCAGCAGCACACTCGTGAGCTGGGGGGGCTCCTACGAGCAGTACTTC
17	-	TRBD1	TRBJ1-6	TRBV28	CASSYPGQGGYNSPLHF	TGTGCCAGCAGCTACCCCGGACAGGGAGGCTATAATTCACCCCTCCACTTT